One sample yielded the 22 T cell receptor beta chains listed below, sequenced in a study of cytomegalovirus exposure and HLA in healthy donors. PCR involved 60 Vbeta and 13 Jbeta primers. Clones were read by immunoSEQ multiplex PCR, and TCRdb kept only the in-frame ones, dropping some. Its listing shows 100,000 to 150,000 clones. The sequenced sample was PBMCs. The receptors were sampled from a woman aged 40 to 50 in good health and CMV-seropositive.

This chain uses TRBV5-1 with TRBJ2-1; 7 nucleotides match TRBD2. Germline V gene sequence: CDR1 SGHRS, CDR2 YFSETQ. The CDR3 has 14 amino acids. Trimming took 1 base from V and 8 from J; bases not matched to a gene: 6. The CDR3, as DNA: TGCGCCAGCAGCTTGCGGGGAGGGGCTGATGAGCAGTTCTTC. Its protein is CASSLRGGADEQFF.

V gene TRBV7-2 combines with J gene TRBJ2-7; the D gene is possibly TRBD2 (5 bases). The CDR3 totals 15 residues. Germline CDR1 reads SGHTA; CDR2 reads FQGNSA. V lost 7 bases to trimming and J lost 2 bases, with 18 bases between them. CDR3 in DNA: TGTGCCAGCAACGTGGGAGTGGGAGAGGCCTACGAGCAGTACTTC. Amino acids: CASNVGVGEAYEQYF.

As DNA, the CDR3 is TGTGCCAGCGGGTCAAGGCGGGAGGCGTACAATGAGCAGTTCTTC. This codes for CASGSRREAYNEQFF. The chain is built from TRBV6-5 and TRBJ2-1; 8 nucleotides line up with TRBD2. Germline CDR1 and CDR2: MNHEY and SVGAGI. This CDR3 has 15 residues. V was clipped by 8 bases and J by 4 bases; unmatched bases: 10.

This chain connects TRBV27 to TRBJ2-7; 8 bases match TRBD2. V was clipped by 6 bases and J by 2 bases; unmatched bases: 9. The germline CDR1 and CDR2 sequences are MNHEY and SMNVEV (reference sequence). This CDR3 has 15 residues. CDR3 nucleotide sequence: TGTGCCAGCAGGGCTCTGAGAGCGGGGGCCTACGAGCAGTACTTC. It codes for CASRALRAGAYEQYF.

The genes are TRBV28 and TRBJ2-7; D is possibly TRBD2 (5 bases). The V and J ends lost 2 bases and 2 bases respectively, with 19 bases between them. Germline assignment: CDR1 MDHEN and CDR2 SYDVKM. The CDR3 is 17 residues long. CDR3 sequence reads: CASSLDFGGLTTYEQYF. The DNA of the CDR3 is TGTGCCAGCAGTTTAGATTTTGGAGGTCTGACCACCTACGAGCAGTACTTC.

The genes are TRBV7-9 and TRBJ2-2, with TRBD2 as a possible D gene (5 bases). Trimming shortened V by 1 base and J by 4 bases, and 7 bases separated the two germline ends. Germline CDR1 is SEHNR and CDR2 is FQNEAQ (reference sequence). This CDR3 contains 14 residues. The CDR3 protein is CASSLVAGTGELFF. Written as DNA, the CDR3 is TGTGCCAGCAGCTTAGTTGCGGGCACCGGGGAGCTGTTTTTT.

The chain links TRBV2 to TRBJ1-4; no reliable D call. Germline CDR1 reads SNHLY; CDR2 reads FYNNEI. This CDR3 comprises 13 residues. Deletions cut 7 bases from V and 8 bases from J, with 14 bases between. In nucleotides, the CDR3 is TGTGCCAGCACGAGGGAGAGAAACGAAAAACTGTTTTTT. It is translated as CASTRERNEKLFF. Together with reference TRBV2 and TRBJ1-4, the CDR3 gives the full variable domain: EPEVTQTPSHQVTQMGQEVILRCVPISNHLYFYWYRQILGQKVEFLVSFYNNEISEKSEIFDDQFSVERPDGSNFTLKIRSTKLEDSAMYFCASTRERNEKLFFGSGTQLSVL.

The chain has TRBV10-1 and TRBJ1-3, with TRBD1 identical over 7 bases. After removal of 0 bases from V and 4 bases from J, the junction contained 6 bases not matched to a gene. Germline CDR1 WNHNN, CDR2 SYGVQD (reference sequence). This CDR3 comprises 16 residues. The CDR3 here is CASSESKGAEGNTIYF. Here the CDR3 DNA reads TGCGCCAGCAGTGAGTCGAAGGGGGCAGAAGGAAACACCATATATTTT.

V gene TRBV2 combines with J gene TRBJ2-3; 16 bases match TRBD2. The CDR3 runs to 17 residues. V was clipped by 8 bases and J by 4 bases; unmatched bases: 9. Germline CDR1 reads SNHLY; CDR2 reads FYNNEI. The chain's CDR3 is CASLGLAGGIFADTQYF. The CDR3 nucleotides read TGTGCCAGCCTGGGACTAGCGGGAGGGATTTTCGCAGATACGCAGTATTTT. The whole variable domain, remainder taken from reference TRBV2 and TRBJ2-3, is EPEVTQTPSHQVTQMGQEVILRCVPISNHLYFYWYRQILGQKVEFLVSFYNNEISEKSEIFDDQFSVERPDGSNFTLKIRSTKLEDSAMYFCASLGLAGGIFADTQYFGPGTRLTVL.

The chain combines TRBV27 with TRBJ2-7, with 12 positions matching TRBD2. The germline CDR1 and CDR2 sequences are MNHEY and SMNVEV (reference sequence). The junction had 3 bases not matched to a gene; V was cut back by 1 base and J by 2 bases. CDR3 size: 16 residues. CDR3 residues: CASSLWTSGDTYEQYF. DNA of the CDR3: TGTGCCAGCAGTTTATGGACTAGCGGGGACACCTACGAGCAGTACTTC.

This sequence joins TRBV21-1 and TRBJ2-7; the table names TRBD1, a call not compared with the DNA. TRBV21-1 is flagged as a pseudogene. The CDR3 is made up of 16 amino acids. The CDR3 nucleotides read TGTGCCAGCAGCAATCGAGGATCAACAGGCTTTTACGAGCAGTACTTC. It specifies CASSNRGSTGFYEQYF.

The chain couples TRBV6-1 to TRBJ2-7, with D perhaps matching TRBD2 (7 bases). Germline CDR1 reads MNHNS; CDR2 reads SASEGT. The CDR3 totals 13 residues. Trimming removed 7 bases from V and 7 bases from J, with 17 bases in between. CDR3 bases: TGTGCCAGCACCGAGGGGGGGAAATGGGAGCAGTACTTC. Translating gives CASTEGGKWEQYF.

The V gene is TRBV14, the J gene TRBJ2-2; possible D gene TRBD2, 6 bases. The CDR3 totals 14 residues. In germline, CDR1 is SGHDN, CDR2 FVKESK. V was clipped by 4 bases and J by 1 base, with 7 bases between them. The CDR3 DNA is TGTGCCAGCAGCCGGGACTTGAACACCGGGGAGCTGTTTTTT. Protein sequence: CASSRDLNTGELFF.

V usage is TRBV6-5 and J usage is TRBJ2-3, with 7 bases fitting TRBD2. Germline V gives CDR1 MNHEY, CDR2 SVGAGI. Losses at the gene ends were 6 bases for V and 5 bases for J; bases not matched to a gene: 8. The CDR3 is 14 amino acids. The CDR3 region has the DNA TGTGCCAGCAGCCCCCTAGCGGCCGAAGATACGCAGTATTTT. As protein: CASSPLAAEDTQYF.

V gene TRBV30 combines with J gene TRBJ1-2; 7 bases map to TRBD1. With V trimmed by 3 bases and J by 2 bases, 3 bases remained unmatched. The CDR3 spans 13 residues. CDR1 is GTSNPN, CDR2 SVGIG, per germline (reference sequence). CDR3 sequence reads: CAWRTGENYGYTF. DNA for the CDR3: TGTGCCTGGAGAACAGGGGAGAACTATGGCTACACCTTC.

CDR3 residues: CASSPTGTGSFEQYF. CDR3 nucleotide sequence: TGCGCCAGCAGCCCAACCGGGACAGGGTCTTTCGAGCAGTACTTC. The chain has TRBV5-1 and TRBJ2-7, with TRBD1 matching 9 bases. The CDR3 spans 15 residues. Germline values: CDR1 SGHRS, CDR2 YFSETQ. V gave up 4 bases and J gave up 6 bases; unmatched junction bases: 11.

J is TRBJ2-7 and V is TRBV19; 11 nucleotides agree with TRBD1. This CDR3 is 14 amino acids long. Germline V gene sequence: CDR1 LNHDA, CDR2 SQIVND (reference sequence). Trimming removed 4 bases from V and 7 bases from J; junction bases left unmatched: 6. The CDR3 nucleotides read TGTGCCAGTAGTACCGGGACAGGGGGGAAGGAGCAGTACTTC. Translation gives CASSTGTGGKEQYF.

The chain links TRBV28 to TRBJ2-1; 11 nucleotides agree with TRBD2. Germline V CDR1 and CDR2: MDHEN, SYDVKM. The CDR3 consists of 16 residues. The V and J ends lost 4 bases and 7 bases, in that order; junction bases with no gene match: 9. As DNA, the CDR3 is TGTGCCAGCAGTTCCCCCGCTACTAGCGGGAGTAATGAGCAGTTCTTC. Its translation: CASSSPATSGSNEQFF. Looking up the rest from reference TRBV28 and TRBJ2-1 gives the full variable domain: DVKVTQSSRYLVKRTGEKVFLECVQDMDHENMFWYRQDPGLGLRLIYFSYDVKMKEKGDIPEGYSVSREKKERFSLILESASTNQTSMYLCASSSPATSGSNEQFFGPGTRLTVL.

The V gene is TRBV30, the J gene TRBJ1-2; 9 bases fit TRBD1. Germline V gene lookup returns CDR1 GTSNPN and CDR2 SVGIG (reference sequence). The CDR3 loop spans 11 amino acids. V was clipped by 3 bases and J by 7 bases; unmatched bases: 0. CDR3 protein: CAWRDRGGYTF. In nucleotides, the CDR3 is TGTGCCTGGAGGGACAGGGGTGGCTACACCTTC.

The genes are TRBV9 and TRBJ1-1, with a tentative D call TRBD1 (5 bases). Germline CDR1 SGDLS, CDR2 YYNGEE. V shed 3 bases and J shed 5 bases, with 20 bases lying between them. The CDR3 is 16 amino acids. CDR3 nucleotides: TGTGCCAGCAGCGCGGCAGTAGGGGTAGTTGGGACTGAAGCTTTCTTT. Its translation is CASSAAVGVVGTEAFF.

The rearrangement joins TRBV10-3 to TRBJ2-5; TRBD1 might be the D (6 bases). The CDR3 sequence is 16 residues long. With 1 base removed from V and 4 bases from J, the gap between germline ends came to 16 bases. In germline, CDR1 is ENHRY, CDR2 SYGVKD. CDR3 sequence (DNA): TGTGCCATCAGTGAGTGGGGACAACCGGAGCGAGAGACCCAGTACTTC. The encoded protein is CAISEWGQPERETQYF.

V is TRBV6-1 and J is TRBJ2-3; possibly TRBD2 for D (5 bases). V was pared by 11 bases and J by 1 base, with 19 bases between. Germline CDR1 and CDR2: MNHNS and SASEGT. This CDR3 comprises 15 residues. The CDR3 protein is CAGKKGGLGTDTQYF. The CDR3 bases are TGTGCCGGAAAAAAAGGAGGACTGGGCACAGATACGCAGTATTTT.